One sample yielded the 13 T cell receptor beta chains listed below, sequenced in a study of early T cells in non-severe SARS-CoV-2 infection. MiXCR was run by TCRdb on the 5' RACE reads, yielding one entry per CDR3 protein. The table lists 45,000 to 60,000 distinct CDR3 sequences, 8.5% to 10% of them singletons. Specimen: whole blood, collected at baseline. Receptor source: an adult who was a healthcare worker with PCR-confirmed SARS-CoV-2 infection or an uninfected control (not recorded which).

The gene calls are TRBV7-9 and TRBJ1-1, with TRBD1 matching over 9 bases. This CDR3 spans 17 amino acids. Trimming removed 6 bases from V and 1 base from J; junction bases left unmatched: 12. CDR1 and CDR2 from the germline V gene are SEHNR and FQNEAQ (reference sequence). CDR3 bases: TGTGCCAGCAGACCCTCTTTCCGGGACAGGGCGAACACTGAAGCTTTCTTT. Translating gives CASRPSFRDRANTEAFF.

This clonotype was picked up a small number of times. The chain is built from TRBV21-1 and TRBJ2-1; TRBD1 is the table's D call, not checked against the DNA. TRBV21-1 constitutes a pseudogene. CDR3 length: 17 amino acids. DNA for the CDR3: TGTGCCAGCAGCAAGGATGTCGGGGGGCGCATGTTCAATGAGCAGTTCTTC. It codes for CASSKDVGGRMFNEQFF.

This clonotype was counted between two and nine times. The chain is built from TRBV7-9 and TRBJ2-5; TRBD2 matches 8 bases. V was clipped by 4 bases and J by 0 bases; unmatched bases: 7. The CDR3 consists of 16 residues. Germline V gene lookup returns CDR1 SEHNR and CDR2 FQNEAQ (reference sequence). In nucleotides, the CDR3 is TGTGCCAGCAGCTCCACCGGGGGGGCCGACCAAGAGACCCAGTACTTC. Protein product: CASSSTGGADQETQYF.

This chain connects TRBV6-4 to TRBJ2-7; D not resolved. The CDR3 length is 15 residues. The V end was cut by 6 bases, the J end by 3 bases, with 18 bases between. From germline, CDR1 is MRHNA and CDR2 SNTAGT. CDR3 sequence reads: CASSTLQTLYYEQYF. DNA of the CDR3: TGTGCCAGCAGCACCCTCCAAACTCTATACTACGAGCAGTACTTC.

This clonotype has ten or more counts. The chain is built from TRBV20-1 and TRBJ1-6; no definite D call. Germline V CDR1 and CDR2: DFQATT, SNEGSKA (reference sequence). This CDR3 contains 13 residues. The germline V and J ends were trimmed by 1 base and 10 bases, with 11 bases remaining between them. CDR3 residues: CSARVSDLSPLHF. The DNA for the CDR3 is TGCAGTGCTAGAGTGTCCGACCTATCACCCCTCCACTTT.

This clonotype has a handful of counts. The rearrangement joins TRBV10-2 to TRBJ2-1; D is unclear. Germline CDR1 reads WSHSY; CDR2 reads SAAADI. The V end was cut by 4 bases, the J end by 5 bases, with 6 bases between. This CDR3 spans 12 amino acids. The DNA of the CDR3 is TGCGCCAGCAGTGTGATAGACAATGAGCAGTTCTTC. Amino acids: CASSVIDNEQFF.

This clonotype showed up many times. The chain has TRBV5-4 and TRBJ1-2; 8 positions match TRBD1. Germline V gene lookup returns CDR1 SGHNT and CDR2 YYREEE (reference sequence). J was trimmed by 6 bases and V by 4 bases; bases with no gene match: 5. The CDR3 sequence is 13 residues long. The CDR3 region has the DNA TGTGCCAGCAGCCCCGGACAGGGCAATGGCTACACCTTC. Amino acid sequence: CASSPGQGNGYTF.

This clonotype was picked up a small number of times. CDR3 amino acids: CAWSVATNEKLFF. Written as DNA, the CDR3 is TGTGCCTGGAGTGTTGCAACTAATGAAAAACTGTTTTTT. This sequence joins TRBV30 and TRBJ1-4, with D uncertain. Germline CDR1 GTSNPN, CDR2 SVGIG (reference sequence). V gave up 0 bases and J gave up 0 bases, with 2 bases separating them. This CDR3 comprises 13 residues.

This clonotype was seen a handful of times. CDR3 protein: CASSLEGDGYTF. CDR3 nucleotides: TGTGCCAGCAGCTTAGAGGGTGATGGCTACACCTTC. The chain recombines TRBV11-2 with TRBJ1-2, with unresolved D. V lost 0 bases to trimming and J lost 6 bases, with 5 bases between them. Germline CDR1 and CDR2: SGHAT and FQNNGV. The CDR3 loop spans 12 amino acids.

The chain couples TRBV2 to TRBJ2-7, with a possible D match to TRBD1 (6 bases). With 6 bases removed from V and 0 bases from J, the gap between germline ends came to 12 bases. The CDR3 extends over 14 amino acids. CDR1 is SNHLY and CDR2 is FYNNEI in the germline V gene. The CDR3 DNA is TGTGCCAGCAGCGACACAGGGCTCTCCTACGAGCAGTACTTC. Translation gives CASSDTGLSYEQYF.

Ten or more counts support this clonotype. This CDR3 reads CASSRIEGLDSYEQYF. CDR3 sequence (DNA): TGTGCCAGCTCACGAATCGAGGGACTAGACTCCTACGAGCAGTACTTC. The chain recombines TRBV18 with TRBJ2-7; TRBD2 aligns across 8 bases. J was trimmed by 0 bases and V by 4 bases; bases with no gene match: 8. Per germline, CDR1 KGHSH and CDR2 LQKENI. CDR3 size: 16 residues. The full variable domain, in which reference TRBV18 and TRBJ2-7 provide the parts outside the CDR3, is NAGVMQNPRHLVRRRGQEARLRCSPMKGHSHVYWYRQLPEEGLKFMVYLQKENIIDESGMPKERFSAEFPKEGPSILRIQQVVRGDSAAYFCASSRIEGLDSYEQYFGPGTRLTVT.

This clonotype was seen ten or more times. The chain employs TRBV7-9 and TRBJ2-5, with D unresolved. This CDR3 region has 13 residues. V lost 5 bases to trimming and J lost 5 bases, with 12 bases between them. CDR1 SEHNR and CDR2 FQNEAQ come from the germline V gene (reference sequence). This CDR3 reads CASSNSLEETQYF. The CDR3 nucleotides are TGTGCCAGCAGCAACAGCCTTGAGGAGACCCAGTACTTC.

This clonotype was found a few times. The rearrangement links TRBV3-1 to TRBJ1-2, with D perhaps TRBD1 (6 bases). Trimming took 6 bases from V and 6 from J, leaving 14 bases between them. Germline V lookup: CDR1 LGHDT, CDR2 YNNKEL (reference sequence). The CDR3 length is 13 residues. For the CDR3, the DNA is TGTGCCAGCAGGGTACAGGGATTCGATGGCTACACCTTC. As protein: CASRVQGFDGYTF.